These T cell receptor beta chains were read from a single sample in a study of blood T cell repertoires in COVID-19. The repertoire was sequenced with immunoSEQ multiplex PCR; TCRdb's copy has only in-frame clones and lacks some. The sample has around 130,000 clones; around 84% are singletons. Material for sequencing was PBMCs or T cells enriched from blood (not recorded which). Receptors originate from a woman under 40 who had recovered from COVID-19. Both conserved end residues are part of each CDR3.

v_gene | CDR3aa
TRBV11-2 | CASSLEGRSGTEAFF
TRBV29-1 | CSVKYSGGELFF
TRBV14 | CASSPTGGVTGEQYF
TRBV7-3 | CASSLGTGTKSPLHF
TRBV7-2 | CASSLYPGQDYEQYF
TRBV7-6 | CASSLAPSGANVLTF
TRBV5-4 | CASSPWRGSTDTQYF
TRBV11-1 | CASSSSWTSQETQYF
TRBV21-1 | CASSKGYCPGQGLYEQFF
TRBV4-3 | CASSQDGARYNPANF
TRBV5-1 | CASSPSGGDYGYTF
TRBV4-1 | CASSQGLAGAQDEQYF
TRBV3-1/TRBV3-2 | CASSQKDRAGSSTDTQYF
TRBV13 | CASSLDQGGLAGGRSEQYF
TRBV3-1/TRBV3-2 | CASSPSGGGSNQPQHF
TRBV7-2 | CASSSSLAGGGEQFF
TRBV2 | CASSQDRANYGYTF
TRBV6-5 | CASSLGTFVGGYTF
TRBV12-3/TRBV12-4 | CASSPGVETQYF
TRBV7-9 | CASSPSGRANEQYF
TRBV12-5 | CASGLVQWPPNTGELFF
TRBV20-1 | CSASLREAGEQFF
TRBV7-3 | CASSPPESYEQYF
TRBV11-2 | CASSLDLGLAGYNEQFF
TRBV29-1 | CSVEGQGFHNEQFF
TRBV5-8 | CASSFRFAGATEAFF
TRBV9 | CASSVFGTSENEQFF